The clone carrying this T cell receptor beta chain occurred a few times. Its antigen is as yet unknown. The data derive from a study of breast tumors, draining lymph nodes, adjacent tissues. The study's findings and limits: Luminal-like breast cancer showed significantly higher tumor–nontumor repertoire similarity than basal-like.

TCRdb used MiXCR to reprocess the multiplex PCR reads, holding one entry per CDR3 protein. This sample has about 200,000 distinct CDR3 sequences, with 31% found just once. The lymph nodes were axillary draining lymph nodes from breast cancer patients. CDR3 length: 17 amino acids. Deletions cut 1 base from V and 0 bases from J, with 14 bases between. CDR1 and CDR2 (germline): SGHRS, YFSETQ. This clonotype was obtained from a female donor with breast cancer. Some clones in this sample may be carry-over from other donors' samples. The chain combines TRBV5-1 with TRBJ2-1; D perhaps matches TRBD2 (7 bases). The sample taken for sequencing was axillary lymph node tissue. The DNA for the CDR3 is TGCGCCAGCAGCTTGAGGGGGGGGCGGAGCTCCTACAATGAGCAGTTCTTC. This codes for CASSLRGGRSSYNEQFF.